This TCR beta chain was profiled in a study of blood T cell repertoires in COVID-19. In the source study's methods: From reference gene primer amplification, estimates of nucleated cell counts were derived. Data came from immunoSEQ multiplex PCR; TCRdb stores just in-frame clones and leaves some out. V, J and clone size were drawn from that table, and D and trimming were deduced from the DNA. The data contain hundreds of thousands of clones, around 89% of them seen just once; the ten biggest clones take up over 2%. Germline CDR1 LGHDT, CDR2 YNNKEL (reference sequence). V lost 4 bases to trimming and J lost 5 bases, with 12 bases between them. The CDR3 extends over 13 amino acids. Participants spanned ages about 18 to 95 years and resided in 20 to 30 US areas.

The material sequenced was PBMCs or T cells enriched from blood (not recorded which). The V and J genes are TRBV3-1 (or the pseudogene TRBV3-2) and TRBJ2-7; a weak D match, TRBD2 (5 bases). This clonotype was obtained from a woman aged 18-30 years who had recovered from COVID-19. The CDR3 protein is CASSPSGGNEQYF. CDR3 in DNA: TGTGCCAGCAGCCCCTCAGGAGGCAACGAGCAGTACTTC.